A selection of T cell receptor beta chains follows, all from one sample in a study of T cell repertoires and HLA-DP antigens. Sequencing was performed with immunoSEQ multiplex PCR; in TCRdb, only in-frame clones are kept and a portion is missing. The sample contains approximately 100,000 clones, 86% of which appear only once. Antigens for these TCRs are unknown. Sequenced sample: CD4+ T cells from PBMCs. These receptors all come from a man aged 50-59 years in good health and CMV-seronegative. Both conserved end residues are part of each CDR3. Fields, in order: clone size, J gene, D gene, V gene, CDR3 protein, CDR3 DNA. D genes are given only for firm matches. A row's size may be missing; if present it is once, few, many or a size class.

. | TRBJ1-5 | TRBD1 | TRBV28 | CASSPTGGQPQHF | TGTGCCAGCAGTCCTACAGGGGGTCAGCCCCAGCATTTT
once | TRBJ1-2 | TRBD1 | TRBV7-2 | CASSLEKGQGWGTYGYTF | TGTGCCAGCAGCTTAGAAAAAGGACAGGGATGGGGGACCTATGGCTACACCTTC
. | TRBJ1-5 | . | TRBV28 | CASNHGVRNQPQHF | TGTGCCAGCAATCACGGGGTTAGGAATCAGCCCCAGCATTTT
few | TRBJ2-5 | . | TRBV5-1 | CASSYQETQYF | TGCGCCAGCAGCTACCAAGAGACCCAGTACTTC
. | TRBJ1-1 | . | TRBV4-3 | CASSQGSMTPEAFF | TGCGCCAGCAGCCAGGGGTCTATGACGCCTGAAGCTTTCTTT
. | TRBJ2-4 | . | TRBV18 | CASSPPGGGNIQYF | TGTGCCAGCTCACCACCGGGGGGTGGAAACATTCAGTACTTC
. | TRBJ1-5 | TRBD1 | TRBV28 | CASSEGAGDQPQHF | TGTGCCAGCAGTGAGGGGGCAGGGGATCAGCCCCAGCATTTT
. | TRBJ2-2 | . | TRBV19 | CASSKQSGELFF | TGTGCCAGTAGTAAACAATCCGGGGAGCTGTTTTTT
. | TRBJ2-3 | . | TRBV4-3 | CASSQESWDTQYF | TGCGCCAGCAGCCAAGAGTCGTGGGATACGCAGTATTTT
. | TRBJ1-1 | . | TRBV28 | CASSLGTEAFF | TGTGCCAGCAGTTTAGGCACTGAAGCTTTCTTT
once | TRBJ2-2 | TRBD2 | TRBV5-4 | CAGGYGGADGELFF | TGTGCCGGTGGGTACGGGGGGGCCGACGGGGAGCTGTTTTTT
. | TRBJ2-5 | TRBD1 | TRBV4-1 | CASSQPPGGTGGETQYF | TGCGCCAGCAGCCAACCCCCCGGGGGGACAGGGGGCGAGACCCAGTACTTC
. | TRBJ1-1 | . | TRBV18 | CASSPPSVSTEAFF | TGTGCCAGCTCACCACCGTCCGTTTCCACTGAAGCTTTCTTT
once | TRBJ1-2 | . | TRBV7-3 | CASSQQGGYGYTF | TGTGCCAGCAGCCAACAGGGAGGCTATGGCTACACCTTC
. | TRBJ1-3 | TRBD1 | TRBV4-1 | CASSQDGTGWDTIYF | TGCGCCAGCAGCCAAGACGGGACAGGGTGGGACACCATATATTTT
many | TRBJ2-1 | TRBD2 | TRBV7-9 | CASSFPPRLAGVDEQFF | TGTGCCAGCAGCTTTCCCCCTCGGCTAGCGGGAGTAGATGAGCAGTTCTTC
. | TRBJ2-4 | TRBD1 | TRBV6-5 | CASSPGQGNIQYF | TGTGCCAGCAGTCCCGGACAGGGGAACATTCAGTACTTC
. | TRBJ1-3 | TRBD1 | TRBV28 | CASISQGARGNTIYF | TGTGCCAGCATCTCCCAGGGGGCGCGTGGAAACACCATATATTTT
. | TRBJ2-7 | . | TRBV28 | CASSFSGADEQYF | TGTGCCAGCAGTTTTTCAGGGGCCGACGAGCAGTACTTC
. | TRBJ2-3 | . | TRBV5-1 | CASSATDTQYF | TGCGCCAGCAGCGCTACAGATACGCAGTATTTT
. | TRBJ2-5 | . | TRBV2 | CASSVRSGPSETQYF | TGTGCCAGCAGTGTCAGGTCAGGACCCTCGGAGACCCAGTACTTC
few | TRBJ2-7 | TRBD2 | TRBV11-2 | CASSLGPSGEQYF | TGTGCCAGCAGCTTAGGGCCTAGCGGGGAGCAGTACTTC
. | TRBJ1-2 | . | TRBV6-5 | CASSYIGDGYTF | TGTGCCAGCAGTTACATCGGGGATGGCTACACCTTC
few | TRBJ1-3 | . | TRBV9 | CASSVVDSSSSGNTIYF | TGTGCCAGCAGCGTAGTGGACAGCTCAAGCTCTGGAAACACCATATATTTT
. | TRBJ2-7 | . | TRBV6-1 | CASSAGSLHEQYF | TGTGCCAGCAGCGCGGGATCCTTACACGAGCAGTACTTC
few | TRBJ2-7 | . | TRBV7-2 | CASSLGGGKQYEQYF | TGTGCCAGCAGCTTAGGGGGCGGAAAACAGTACGAGCAGTACTTC
. | TRBJ2-6 | . | TRBV7-2 | CASSFQPGRLASGANVLTF | TGTGCCAGCAGCTTCCAACCCGGGAGACTTGCCTCTGGGGCCAACGTCCTGACTTTC
. | TRBJ2-1 | . | TRBV9 | CASSVVGQTIYNEQFF | TGTGCCAGCAGCGTAGTTGGACAGACAATCTACAATGAGCAGTTCTTC
. | TRBJ2-2 | . | TRBV1 | CTSSPAPVGASGEHRGAVF | TGCACCAGCAGCCCCGCCCCGGTGGGCGCTAGCGGTGAACACCGGGGAGCTGTTTTT
. | TRBJ1-5 | . | TRBV7-9 | CASSLGQAQPQHF | TGTGCCAGCAGCTTAGGGCAGGCTCAGCCCCAGCATTTT
. | TRBJ1-1 | TRBD1 | TRBV9 | CASSDRQGVATEAFF | TGTGCCAGCAGCGACCGACAGGGGGTAGCCACTGAAGCTTTCTTT
. | TRBJ2-5 | TRBD2 | TRBV7-2 | CASSRGGTQYF | TGTGCCAGCAGTCGGGGGGGGACCCAGTACTTC
few | TRBJ1-1 | . | TRBV9 | CASSAPIGGGMNTEAFF | TGTGCCAGCAGCGCCCCCATCGGAGGGGGTATGAACACTGAAGCTTTCTTT
. | TRBJ1-4 | TRBD1 | TRBV6-5 | CASSGYSKGGGKLFF | TGTGCCAGCAGTGGATATTCAAAAGGGGGCGGGAAACTGTTTTTT
. | TRBJ1-3 | . | TRBV9 | CASSVLDRSPGNTIYF | TGTGCCAGCAGCGTACTCGACAGGAGCCCGGGAAACACCATATATTTT
. | TRBJ2-5 | . | TRBV6-4 | CASSGRENQETQYF | TGTGCCAGCAGTGGCCGGGAAAATCAAGAGACCCAGTACTTC
. | TRBJ2-1 | TRBD2 | TRBV23-1 | CASSHCKVRLAGGTNEQFF | TGCGCCAGCAGTCATTGTAAAGTAAGGCTAGCGGGGGGAACGAATGAGCAGTTCTTC
few | TRBJ2-7 | TRBD2 | TRBV6-4 | CASSELAGTTYEQYF | TGTGCCAGCAGTGAACTTGCGGGGACTACCTACGAGCAGTACTTC
. | TRBJ1-3 | . | TRBV6-5 | CASRWNQAGNTIYF | TGTGCCAGCAGGTGGAACCAAGCTGGAAACACCATATATTTT
. | TRBJ1-5 | . | TRBV5-8 | CASSFRGQPQHF | TGTGCCAGCAGCTTCAGAGGACAGCCCCAGCATTTT
. | TRBJ1-1 | . | TRBV18 | CASSRRREGDDMNTEAFF | TGTGCCAGCTCACGGCGCAGGGAGGGAGATGATATGAACACTGAAGCTTTCTTT